These 21 T cell receptor beta chains came from one sample sequenced in a study of blood T cell repertoires in COVID-19. Libraries were prepared by immunoSEQ multiplex PCR; TCRdb keeps only in-frame clonotypes and omits some of them. Of over 250,000 clones in the sample, 75% to 90% were seen once. Sequenced input: peripheral blood. Every receptor here comes from a man aged 50 to 60 with acute or convalescent COVID-19.

CDR3 loop: CASSGVRDITFQAFF. The CDR3 nucleotides are TGTGCCAGCAGCGGGGTCAGGGACATCACGTTTCAAGCTTTCTTT. The rearrangement links TRBV7-9 to TRBJ1-1; weak D call: TRBD1 (6 bases). This CDR3 is 15 amino acids long. V lost 5 bases, J lost 9 bases, and 22 bases lay in between. The germline gives CDR1 SEHNR, CDR2 FQNEAQ (reference sequence).

The V call is TRBV7-9, the J call TRBJ2-1; 8 positions agree with TRBD1. Looked up from germline, CDR1 is SEHNR and CDR2 is FQNEAQ (reference sequence). CDR3 length: 15 amino acids. V trimming: 5 bases; J trimming: 4 bases; junction bases outside the gene matches: 7. CDR3 region: CASSPPGQEYNEQFF. CDR3 bases: TGTGCCAGCAGCCCACCGGGACAGGAGTACAATGAGCAGTTCTTC.

The chain uses TRBV3-1 (or the pseudogene TRBV3-2) and TRBJ2-1; 8 positions match TRBD2. Germline V gene sequence: CDR1 LGHDT, CDR2 YNNKEL (reference sequence). Trimming took 3 bases from V and 9 from J; bases not matched to a gene: 1. The CDR3 consists of 12 residues. This CDR3 is CASSQLAGEQFF. The CDR3 DNA follows: TGTGCCAGCAGCCAGCTAGCGGGTGAGCAGTTCTTC.

The J gene is TRBJ1-1, the V gene TRBV19; D may be TRBD1 (5 bases). The CDR3 sequence is 17 residues long. The V gene lost 4 bases and the J gene lost 0 bases, with 18 bases spanning the gap. CDR1 LNHDA and CDR2 SQIVND come from the germline V gene (reference sequence). In DNA, the CDR3 is TGTGCCAGTAGTACCCCGACAGATTCCTGGATGAACACTGAAGCTTTCTTT. Its translation: CASSTPTDSWMNTEAFF.

This rearrangement joins TRBV11-3 to TRBJ2-1; maybe TRBD1 (6 bases). This CDR3 spans 15 amino acids. The germline V gene encodes CDR1 SGHNT and CDR2 YENEEA. V lost 1 base and J lost 4, with 11 bases in between. The CDR3 coding sequence is TGTGCCAGCAGCTTAGGACAGGTACTTTACAATGAGCAGTTCTTC. Protein sequence: CASSLGQVLYNEQFF.

This chain uses TRBV18 with TRBJ2-1; 8 bases line up with TRBD1. The CDR3 consists of 15 residues. Germline V lookup: CDR1 KGHSH, CDR2 LQKENI. V was clipped by 1 base and J by 5 bases; unmatched bases: 4. The CDR3: CASSPQTGANNEQFF. In DNA, the CDR3 is TGTGCCAGCTCACCACAGACAGGGGCGAACAATGAGCAGTTCTTC.

The rearrangement links TRBV4-1 to TRBJ2-3, with 10 nucleotides matching TRBD2. Germline V gene lookup returns CDR1 MGHRA and CDR2 YSYEKL. The V and J ends lost 0 bases and 6 bases, in that order; junction bases with no gene match: 9. This CDR3 comprises 17 residues. The CDR3 loop is CASSQDRQRGGPDTQYF. Here the CDR3 DNA reads TGCGCCAGCAGCCAAGATCGGCAGCGGGGGGGCCCGGATACGCAGTATTTT.

This clone was observed a single time. The rearrangement uses TRBV3-1 (or the pseudogene TRBV3-2) and TRBJ2-3; 8 bases match TRBD2. CDR1 is LGHDT, CDR2 YNNKEL, per germline (reference sequence). This CDR3 has 15 amino acids. The V segment lost 11 bases and the J segment 8 bases; nucleotides outside the gene matches: 18. CDR3 in DNA: TGTGCCTCTCTCTCGGCGGGGGGCCTCCCGGGTACGCAGTATTTT. It specifies CASLSAGGLPGTQYF.

The chain links TRBV27 to TRBJ1-4; D is ambiguous. V was clipped by 6 bases and J by 0 bases, with 14 bases between them. This CDR3 is 16 amino acids long. CDR1 MNHEY and CDR2 SMNVEV come from the germline V gene (reference sequence). CDR3 DNA sequence: TGTGCCAGCAGGGGAGCCCTTGCCGCAACTAATGAAAAACTGTTTTTT. It yields the protein CASRGALAATNEKLFF.

The chain has TRBV6-5 and TRBJ2-7; the D gene is possibly TRBD1 (6 bases). This CDR3 is built from 13 residues. The ends were cut back, 6 bases at V and 1 base at J, with 10 bases in the middle. Germline V gene data show CDR1 as MNHEY and CDR2 as SVGAGI. The CDR3 here is CASSPGDSYEQYF. Written as DNA, the CDR3 is TGTGCCAGCAGCCCAGGGGATTCCTACGAGCAGTACTTC.

A single count supports this clone. V is TRBV12-3 or TRBV12-4 and J is TRBJ1-6, with a possible D match to TRBD1 (6 bases). Trimming shortened V by 1 base and J by 10 bases, and 8 bases separated the two germline ends. CDR3 length equals 13 residues. CDR3 nucleotide sequence: TGTGCCAGCAGTTTAGAGGGGGACTCACCCCTCCACTTT. Its translation is CASSLEGDSPLHF.

The genes are TRBV18 and TRBJ1-6; D is ambiguous. Between the trimmed V and J ends, which lost 2 bases and 10 bases, there was a span of 12 bases. Germline lookup yields CDR1 KGHSH and CDR2 LQKENI. The CDR3 is made up of 14 amino acids. Here the CDR3 reads CASSPGSGFSPLHF. The DNA for the CDR3 is TGTGCCAGCTCACCAGGGTCCGGGTTCTCACCCCTCCACTTT. Together with reference TRBV18 and TRBJ1-6, the CDR3 gives the full variable domain: NAGVMQNPRHLVRRRGQEARLRCSPMKGHSHVYWYRQLPEEGLKFMVYLQKENIIDESGMPKERFSAEFPKEGPSILRIQQVVRGDSAAYFCASSPGSGFSPLHFGNGTRLTVT.

The chain couples TRBV19 to TRBJ1-2; no definite D call. This CDR3 has 12 amino acids. Germline V gene data show CDR1 as LNHDA and CDR2 as SQIVND (reference sequence). Trimming stripped 9 bases from V and 0 bases from J, with 8 bases between. CDR3 region: CASLETNYGYTF. The CDR3 nucleotides are TGTGCCAGCCTGGAGACTAACTATGGCTACACCTTC.

This chain connects TRBV7-3 to TRBJ1-1; a weak D match, TRBD1 (6 bases). The germline V and J ends were trimmed by 0 bases and 3 bases, with 8 bases remaining between them. This CDR3 has 14 residues. Germline CDR1 SGHTA, CDR2 FQGTGA. Written as DNA, the CDR3 is TGTGCCAGCAGCTTAACGGGACACTACACTGAAGCTTTCTTT. This codes for CASSLTGHYTEAFF.

This sequence joins TRBV18 and TRBJ2-2; D remains ambiguous. CDR1 is KGHSH and CDR2 is LQKENI in the germline V gene. This CDR3 is built from 16 residues. V was pared by 3 bases and J by 4 bases, with 15 bases between. As DNA, the CDR3 is TGTGCCAGCTCACCTATGGAGTTGGCGAGCACCGGGGAGCTGTTTTTT. Translated, it gives CASSPMELASTGELFF.

This clone is a singleton in its sample. The chain joins TRBV12-2 to TRBJ1-2; the listed D gene, TRBD1, was not tested against the DNA. TRBV12-2 counts as a pseudogene. The CDR3 has 18 amino acids. CDR3 bases: TGTGCAAGTCGCTTAGCGGGGGGACAGCTATTCCCGAACTATGGCTACACCTTC. It specifies CASRLAGGQLFPNYGYTF.

The V call is TRBV10-1, the J call TRBJ2-2; 8 positions agree with TRBD1. J lost 5 bases, V lost 9 bases, and 11 bases had no gene match. The CDR3 runs to 15 residues. CDR1 is WNHNN, CDR2 SYGVQD, per germline (reference sequence). As DNA, the CDR3 is TGCGCCAGTAGTCGACAGGGGTCTTGGACCGGGGAGCTGTTTTTT. Translated: CASSRQGSWTGELFF.

The rearrangement joins TRBV6-5 to TRBJ1-1; D is uncertain. The CDR3 loop spans 13 amino acids. Trimming left V 4 bases short and J 4 bases short, with 10 bases between. Germline V gene lookup returns CDR1 MNHEY and CDR2 SVGAGI. The CDR3 DNA follows: TGTGCCAGCAGTTTTTACAGACCCACTGAAGCTTTCTTT. Its protein product is CASSFYRPTEAFF.

The CDR3 loop reads CASSRSGEGTDTQYF. The CDR3 DNA reads TGCGCCAGCAGCCGAAGCGGGGAGGGCACAGATACGCAGTATTTT. V and J are TRBV5-1 and TRBJ2-3, with TRBD2 identical over 7 bases. After removal of 4 bases from V and 1 base from J, the junction contained 6 bases not matched to a gene. The CDR3 is 15 amino acids. Germline CDR1 reads SGHRS; CDR2 reads YFSETQ.

This chain links TRBV5-6 with TRBJ2-2; 8 nucleotides align to TRBD1. CDR3 size: 15 residues. Germline V gene sequence: CDR1 SGHDT, CDR2 YYEEEE. V shed 4 bases and J 3 bases; nucleotides not matched to a gene: 5. The CDR3 protein is CASSRGQGYTGELFF. The CDR3 DNA sequence: TGTGCCAGCAGCCGTGGACAGGGTTACACCGGGGAGCTGTTTTTT.

The rearrangement joins TRBV18 to TRBJ1-1; no clear D gene. CDR1 and CDR2 (germline): KGHSH, LQKENI. V lost 5 bases, J lost 1 base, and 14 bases lay in between. The CDR3 consists of 15 residues. Here the CDR3 reads CASSVVAQTNTEAFF. The CDR3 DNA sequence: TGTGCCAGCTCAGTTGTTGCACAAACGAACACTGAAGCTTTCTTT.